The clone carrying this T cell receptor (beta chain) was seen a few times. Antigen unknown. The sample comes from a study of cytomegalovirus exposure and HLA in healthy donors. On the study more broadly: Earlier findings included 117 million unique TCR beta sequences obtained from 180 million or so T cells. Study-wide results and limits: The study assumed roughly uniform donor sequencing depth for presence/absence analyses. A previous analysis found most TCR beta V segments productive roughly 87% or roughly 30% of the time. Some V segments, TRBV6-2 and TRBV6-3 among them, were indistinguishable and were therefore excluded.

Looked up from germline, CDR1 is SGDLS and CDR2 is YYNGEE. The CDR3 spans 15 residues. V dropped 4 bases and J dropped 7; count of bases not matched to a gene: 13. PCR was performed using 60 Vbeta and 13 Jbeta primers. Repertoires were generated with immunoSEQ multiplex PCR, while TCRdb's copy carries only in-frame clones and drops some. The table includes some 180,000 clones, about 77% detected once. The sample taken for sequencing was PBMCs. The receptor was derived from a woman between 25 and 40 years old in good health and CMV-seropositive. The J gene is TRBJ2-7, the V gene TRBV9, with 8 positions matching TRBD2. The CDR3 loop reads CASSSSGGPLGEQYF. The CDR3 DNA reads TGTGCCAGCAGCTCATCGGGGGGGCCCCTCGGAGAGCAGTACTTC.